This T cell receptor (beta chain) was sequenced during a study of PD-1 blockade in classical Hodgkin lymphoma. Time point indicated: cycle 4 day 1 (C4D1), after five to seven weeks of nivolumab. Relapse was seen in all patients after autologous stem cell transplantation, and brentuximab vedotin exposure was variable. It was by magnetic negative selection that CD4+ T cells were purified from thawed PBMCs. V lost 0 bases and J 2 bases, leaving 6 bases between the germline ends. CDR1 and CDR2 (germline): SGHRS, YFSETQ. The CDR3 is 15 amino acids. Sequenced by immunoSEQ multiplex PCR; TCRdb stores in-frame clones only, minus some. The sample records tens of thousands of clones, roughly 80% being singletons.

The receptor comes from a human donor with classical Hodgkin lymphoma. The specimen comprised CD4+ T cells from blood, sampled before the fourth cycle of nivolumab. The rearrangement uses TRBV5-1 and TRBJ1-6; D remains ambiguous. The CDR3 nucleotides read TGCGCCAGCAGCTTGGAGCTCGCCTATAATTCACCCCTCCACTTT. Its protein is CASSLELAYNSPLHF.